The rows below give T cell receptor beta chains drawn from one sample of a study of T cell responses to AZD1222 COVID-19 vaccine. Sequencing used immunoSEQ multiplex PCR; TCRdb keeps in-frame clones, though not all of them. The top ten clones hold approximately 20% of a sample with around 100,000 clones, 88% of them seen once. Material: peripheral blood, obtained on day 0 of AZD1222 vaccination. Every receptor here comes from an adult in good health. Each CDR3 is given with its conserved first and last residue. The order of the fields is J gene, clone size, D gene, V gene, CDR3 protein, CDR3 DNA. The D gene is left open where the match is weak. Clone size is not always given. Where it is, it says once, few, many or a class for expanded clones.

j_gene: TRBJ1-6; abundance: .; d_gene: .; v_gene: TRBV7-8; CDR3aa: CASSFALGSANSPLHF; CDR3nt: TGTGCCAGCAGCTTCGCGCTGGGAAGCGCTAATTCACCCCTCCACTTT
j_gene: TRBJ2-5; abundance: few; d_gene: TRBD2; v_gene: TRBV5-4; CDR3aa: CASSLGEGSKETQYF; CDR3nt: TGTGCCAGCAGTTTGGGGGAGGGTTCTAAAGAGACCCAGTACTTC
j_gene: TRBJ1-6; abundance: .; d_gene: .; v_gene: TRBV18; CDR3aa: CASSPRENSPLHF; CDR3nt: TGTGCCAGCTCCCCCAGGGAAAATTCACCCCTCCACTTT
j_gene: TRBJ1-1; abundance: .; d_gene: .; v_gene: TRBV7-9; CDR3aa: CASSLASLTNTEAFF; CDR3nt: TGTGCCAGCAGCTTAGCCTCACTGACGAACACTGAAGCTTTCTTT
j_gene: TRBJ1-3; abundance: .; d_gene: .; v_gene: TRBV10-2; CDR3aa: CASQFPQGSGNTIYF; CDR3nt: TGCGCCAGCCAATTTCCCCAGGGGTCTGGAAACACCATATATTTT
j_gene: TRBJ1-3; abundance: .; d_gene: .; v_gene: TRBV6-2/TRBV6-3; CDR3aa: CASSYSTWAADSGNTIYF; CDR3nt: TGTGCCAGCAGTTACTCGACTTGGGCCGCTGACTCTGGAAACACCATATATTTT
j_gene: TRBJ1-2; abundance: .; d_gene: .; v_gene: TRBV24-1; CDR3aa: CATSDPQGHGYTF; CDR3nt: TGTGCCACCAGTGATCCCCAGGGGCATGGCTACACCTTC
j_gene: TRBJ1-2; abundance: .; d_gene: .; v_gene: TRBV27; CDR3aa: CASSLLGEGNGYTF; CDR3nt: TGTGCCAGCAGTTTATTGGGGGAGGGGAATGGCTACACCTTC
j_gene: TRBJ2-2; abundance: .; d_gene: TRBD2; v_gene: TRBV14; CDR3aa: CASSLLSLTSRTGELFF; CDR3nt: TGTGCCAGCAGCCTCCTCTCCCTGACTAGCCGAACCGGGGAGCTGTTTTTT
j_gene: TRBJ2-6; abundance: .; d_gene: .; v_gene: TRBV6-4; CDR3aa: CASSDEGQSGANVLTF; CDR3nt: TGTGCCAGCAGTGACGAGGGCCAATCTGGGGCCAACGTCCTGACTTTC
j_gene: TRBJ1-2; abundance: once; d_gene: .; v_gene: TRBV4-1; CDR3aa: CASSQDTDLSYGYTF; CDR3nt: TGCGCCAGCAGCCAAGACACAGATCTTTCCTATGGCTACACCTTC
j_gene: TRBJ2-5; abundance: .; d_gene: .; v_gene: TRBV3-1/TRBV3-2; CDR3aa: CASSQGLRETQYF; CDR3nt: TGTGCCAGCAGCCAAGGACTAAGAGAGACCCAGTACTTC
j_gene: TRBJ1-2; abundance: .; d_gene: .; v_gene: TRBV4-3; CDR3aa: CASSQGSILNYGYTF; CDR3nt: TGCGCCAGCAGCCAGGGATCGATTTTGAACTATGGCTACACCTTC
j_gene: TRBJ1-3; abundance: .; d_gene: .; v_gene: TRBV30; CDR3aa: CAWSKSSGNTIYF; CDR3nt: TGTGCCTGGAGTAAAAGCTCTGGAAACACCATATATTTT
j_gene: TRBJ2-1; abundance: .; d_gene: TRBD2; v_gene: TRBV27; CDR3aa: CASTPVGLAGGSSYNEQFF; CDR3nt: TGTGCCAGCACCCCAGTCGGACTAGCGGGGGGGAGCTCCTACAATGAGCAGTTCTTC
j_gene: TRBJ1-2; abundance: .; d_gene: .; v_gene: TRBV12-3/TRBV12-4; CDR3aa: CASTPEGLYGYTF; CDR3nt: TGTGCCAGCACCCCGGAGGGTCTCTATGGCTACACCTTC
j_gene: TRBJ1-1; abundance: .; d_gene: .; v_gene: TRBV5-4; CDR3aa: CASSPKFRDTEAFF; CDR3nt: TGTGCCAGCAGCCCTAAATTCCGGGACACTGAAGCTTTCTTT
j_gene: TRBJ2-7; abundance: .; d_gene: .; v_gene: TRBV7-9; CDR3aa: CASSLQGSSYEQYF; CDR3nt: TGTGCCAGCAGCTTACAGGGGAGCTCCTACGAGCAGTACTTC
j_gene: TRBJ1-4; abundance: .; d_gene: TRBD1; v_gene: TRBV28; CDR3aa: CASSPGQGVVTNEKLFF; CDR3nt: TGTGCCAGCAGCCCGGGACAGGGGGTTGTAACTAATGAAAAACTGTTTTTT
j_gene: TRBJ2-7; abundance: .; d_gene: TRBD1; v_gene: TRBV7-2; CDR3aa: CASSRQGYEQYF; CDR3nt: TGTGCCAGCAGTCGACAGGGGTACGAGCAGTACTTC
j_gene: TRBJ1-2; abundance: .; d_gene: .; v_gene: TRBV28; CDR3aa: CASSLIGYGYTF; CDR3nt: TGTGCCAGCAGTTTAATCGGCTATGGCTACACCTTC
j_gene: TRBJ2-1; abundance: .; d_gene: TRBD2; v_gene: TRBV28; CDR3aa: CASTMEIAGDNEQFF; CDR3nt: TGTGCCAGCACCATGGAAATAGCGGGAGACAATGAGCAGTTCTTC
j_gene: TRBJ2-1; abundance: .; d_gene: TRBD2; v_gene: TRBV28; CDR3aa: CASSLRTSGRNEQFF; CDR3nt: TGTGCCAGCAGTTTACGGACTAGCGGGAGGAATGAGCAGTTCTTC
j_gene: TRBJ1-5; abundance: .; d_gene: .; v_gene: TRBV6-5; CDR3aa: CASSYRGLIGQPQHF; CDR3nt: TGTGCCAGCAGTTACAGGGGTTTAATAGGTCAGCCCCAGCATTTT
j_gene: TRBJ2-7; abundance: .; d_gene: .; v_gene: TRBV28; CDR3aa: CASTWGYEQYF; CDR3nt: TGTGCCAGCACATGGGGTTACGAGCAGTACTTC
j_gene: TRBJ1-6; abundance: .; d_gene: .; v_gene: TRBV9; CDR3aa: CASRGVGSNSPLHF; CDR3nt: TGTGCCAGCAGGGGGGTCGGGTCTAATTCACCCCTCCACTTT
j_gene: TRBJ2-5; abundance: once; d_gene: .; v_gene: TRBV3-1/TRBV3-2; CDR3aa: CASSPPSLETQYF; CDR3nt: TGTGCCAGCAGCCCGCCTAGTTTGGAGACCCAGTACTTC
j_gene: TRBJ2-1; abundance: .; d_gene: .; v_gene: TRBV9; CDR3aa: CASSVAGTSYNEQFF; CDR3nt: TGTGCCAGCAGCGTCGCGGGGACATCCTACAATGAGCAGTTCTTC
j_gene: TRBJ2-1; abundance: .; d_gene: .; v_gene: TRBV7-2; CDR3aa: CASSLGQTYNEQFF; CDR3nt: TGTGCCAGCAGCTTAGGCCAAACCTACAATGAGCAGTTCTTC
j_gene: TRBJ1-2; abundance: .; d_gene: TRBD1; v_gene: TRBV11-1; CDR3aa: CASRQGSNYGYTF; CDR3nt: TGTGCCAGCCGACAGGGGTCAAACTATGGCTACACCTTC
j_gene: TRBJ1-5; abundance: .; d_gene: .; v_gene: TRBV7-8; CDR3aa: CASSPGTGSNQPQHF; CDR3nt: TGTGCCAGCAGCCCGGGGACGGGGAGCAATCAGCCCCAGCATTTT
j_gene: TRBJ1-5; abundance: .; d_gene: .; v_gene: TRBV27; CDR3aa: CASMGRGEFRNQPQHF; CDR3nt: TGTGCCAGCATGGGCAGGGGAGAGTTTCGCAATCAGCCCCAGCATTTT
j_gene: TRBJ2-1; abundance: few; d_gene: TRBD2; v_gene: TRBV7-6; CDR3aa: CASSLEGGTSLGSEQFF; CDR3nt: TGTGCCAGCAGCTTAGAAGGGGGGACTAGCCTCGGTAGTGAGCAGTTCTTC
j_gene: TRBJ1-1; abundance: .; d_gene: .; v_gene: TRBV6-2/TRBV6-3; CDR3aa: CASSYDSSNTEAFF; CDR3nt: TGTGCCAGCAGTTACGACAGTTCGAACACTGAAGCTTTCTTT
j_gene: TRBJ2-7; abundance: .; d_gene: TRBD1; v_gene: TRBV5-1; CDR3aa: CASSPGGQIYEQYF; CDR3nt: TGCGCCAGCAGCCCAGGGGGTCAAATCTACGAGCAGTACTTC
j_gene: TRBJ2-2; abundance: .; d_gene: .; v_gene: TRBV28; CDR3aa: CASSLRGANTGELFF; CDR3nt: TGTGCCAGCAGTCTCAGGGGGGCTAACACCGGGGAGCTGTTTTTT
j_gene: TRBJ1-2; abundance: .; d_gene: TRBD1; v_gene: TRBV27; CDR3aa: CASSGTVTNYGYTF; CDR3nt: TGTGCCAGCAGCGGGACAGTAACAAACTATGGCTACACCTTC
j_gene: TRBJ1-5; abundance: .; d_gene: TRBD1; v_gene: TRBV19; CDR3aa: CASSIIGTGGQPQHF; CDR3nt: TGTGCCAGTAGTATAATAGGGACAGGGGGTCAGCCCCAGCATTTT
j_gene: TRBJ1-2; abundance: .; d_gene: .; v_gene: TRBV5-6; CDR3aa: CASSLSAETYGYTF; CDR3nt: TGTGCCAGCAGCTTGTCGGCAGAAACCTATGGCTACACCTTC
j_gene: TRBJ2-7; abundance: .; d_gene: .; v_gene: TRBV19; CDR3aa: CASSEQLVLEQYF; CDR3nt: TGTGCCAGTAGTGAGCAACTAGTCCTGGAGCAGTACTTC
j_gene: TRBJ1-3; abundance: once; d_gene: .; v_gene: TRBV25-1; CDR3aa: CASSEPGLSGNTIYF; CDR3nt: TGTGCCAGCAGTGAACCAGGACTCTCTGGAAACACCATATATTTT
j_gene: TRBJ2-1; abundance: .; d_gene: .; v_gene: TRBV12-3/TRBV12-4; CDR3aa: CASSFRTRDEQFF; CDR3nt: TGTGCCAGCAGTTTCCGGACTCGGGATGAGCAGTTCTTC
j_gene: TRBJ1-6; abundance: .; d_gene: TRBD1; v_gene: TRBV19; CDR3aa: CASLESGTVSEPLHF; CDR3nt: TGTGCCAGTCTAGAATCCGGGACAGTGAGTGAGCCCCTCCACTTT